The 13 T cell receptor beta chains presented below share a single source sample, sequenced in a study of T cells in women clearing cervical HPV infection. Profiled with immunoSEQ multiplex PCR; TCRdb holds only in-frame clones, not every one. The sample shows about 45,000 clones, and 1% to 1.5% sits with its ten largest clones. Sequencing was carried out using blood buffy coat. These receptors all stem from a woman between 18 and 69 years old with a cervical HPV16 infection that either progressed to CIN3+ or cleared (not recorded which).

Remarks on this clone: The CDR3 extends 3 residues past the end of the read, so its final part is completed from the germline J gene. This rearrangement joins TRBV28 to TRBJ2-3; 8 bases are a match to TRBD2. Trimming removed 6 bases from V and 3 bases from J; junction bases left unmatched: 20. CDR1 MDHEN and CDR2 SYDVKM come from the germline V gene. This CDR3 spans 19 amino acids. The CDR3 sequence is CASSSLTGFLAGLTDTQYF. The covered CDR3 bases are TGTGCCAGCAGCAGTCTCACAGGGTTCCTAGCGGGTTTAACAGATACG.

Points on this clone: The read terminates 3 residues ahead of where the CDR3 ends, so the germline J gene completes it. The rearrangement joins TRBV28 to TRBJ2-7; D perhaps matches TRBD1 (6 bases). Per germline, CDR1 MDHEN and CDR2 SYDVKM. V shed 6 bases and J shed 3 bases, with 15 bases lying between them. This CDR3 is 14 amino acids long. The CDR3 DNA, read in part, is TGTGCCAGCAGCAAGACAGGAATCCACTACGAG. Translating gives CASSKTGIHYE. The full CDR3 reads CASSKTGIHYEQYF.

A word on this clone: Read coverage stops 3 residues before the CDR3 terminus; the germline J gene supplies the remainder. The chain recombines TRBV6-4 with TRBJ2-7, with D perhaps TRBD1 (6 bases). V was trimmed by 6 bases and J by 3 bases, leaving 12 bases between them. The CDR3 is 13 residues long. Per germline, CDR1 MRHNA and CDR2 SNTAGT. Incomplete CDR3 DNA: TGTGCCAGCAGGGGGACACCGCGCTACGAG. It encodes CASRGTPRYE. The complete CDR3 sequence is CASRGTPRYEQYF.

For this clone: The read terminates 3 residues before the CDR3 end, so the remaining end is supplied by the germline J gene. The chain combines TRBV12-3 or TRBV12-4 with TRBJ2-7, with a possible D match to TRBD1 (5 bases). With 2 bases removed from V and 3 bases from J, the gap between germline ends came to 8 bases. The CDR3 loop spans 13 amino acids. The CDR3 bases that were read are TGTGCCAGCAGTTTACTCCAGGGCTACGAG. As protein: CASSLLQGYE. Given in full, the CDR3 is CASSLLQGYEQYF.

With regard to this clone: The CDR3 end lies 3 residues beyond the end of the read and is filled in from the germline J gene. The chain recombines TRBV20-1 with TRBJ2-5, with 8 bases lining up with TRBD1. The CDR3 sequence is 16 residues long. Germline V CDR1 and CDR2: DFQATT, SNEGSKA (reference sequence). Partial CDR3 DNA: TGCAGTGCGACGGATGTCAGGGGACAGGCCTCGGATACC. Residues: CSATDVRGQASDT. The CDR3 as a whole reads CSATDVRGQASDTQYF.

Partial CDR3 DNA: TGTGCCAGTAGTACTAGTTGGAATAGCAATCAGCCC. Encoded protein: CASSTSWNSNQP. The full CDR3 protein is CASSTSWNSNQPQHF. The chain carries TRBV19 and TRBJ1-5; D not certain. The read halts 3 residues ahead of the CDR3 end, with the missing end drawn from the germline J gene. Germline lookup yields CDR1 LNHDA and CDR2 SQIVND (reference sequence). Trimming pared 4 bases from V and 0 bases from J, leaving 10 bases between. This CDR3 comprises 15 residues.

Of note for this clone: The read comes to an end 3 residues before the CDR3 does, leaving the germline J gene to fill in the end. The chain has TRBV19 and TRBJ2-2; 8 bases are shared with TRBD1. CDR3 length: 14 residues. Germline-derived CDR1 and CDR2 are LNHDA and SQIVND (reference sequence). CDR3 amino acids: CASSIPGGYSPLFF. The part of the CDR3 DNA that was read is TGTGCCAGTAGTATCCCAGGGGGCTATTCACCG.

CDR3 region: CASSLSGADEQFF. The CDR3 DNA, read in part, is TGTGCCAGCAGCTTAAGTGGGGCGGATGAG. The chain employs TRBV7-3 and TRBJ2-1; D may be TRBD1 (5 bases). The CDR3 goes on 3 residues after the read ends, and that part is filled in from the germline J gene. Deletions cut 1 base from V and 8 bases from J, with 9 bases between. CDR1 and CDR2 from the germline V gene are SGHTA and FQGTGA. CDR3 size: 13 residues. Using reference TRBV7-3 and TRBJ2-1 for the parts outside the CDR3, the full variable domain is GAGVSQTPSNKVTEKGKYVELRCDPISGHTALYWYRQSLGQGPEFLIYFQGTGAADDSGLPNDRFFAVRPEGSVSTLKIQRTERGDSAVYLCASSLSGADEQFFGPGTRLTVL.

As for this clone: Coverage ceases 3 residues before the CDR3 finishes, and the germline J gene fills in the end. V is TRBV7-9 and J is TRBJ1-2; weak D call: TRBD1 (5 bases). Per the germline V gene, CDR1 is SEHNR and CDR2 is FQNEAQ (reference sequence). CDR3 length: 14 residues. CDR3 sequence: CASSSSGAYNDYTF. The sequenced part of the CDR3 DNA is TGTGCCAGCAGTTCTAGCGGGGCCTACAATGAC.

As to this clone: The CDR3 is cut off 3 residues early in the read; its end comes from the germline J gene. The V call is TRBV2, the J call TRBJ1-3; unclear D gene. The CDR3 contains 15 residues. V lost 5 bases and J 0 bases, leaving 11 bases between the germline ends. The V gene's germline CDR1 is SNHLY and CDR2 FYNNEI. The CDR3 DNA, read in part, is TGTGCCAGCAGTAGTAGACACCACTCTGGAAACACC. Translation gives CASSSRHHSGNT. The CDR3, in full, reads CASSSRHHSGNTIYF. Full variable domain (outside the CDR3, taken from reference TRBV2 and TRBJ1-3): EPEVTQTPSHQVTQMGQEVILRCVPISNHLYFYWYRQILGQKVEFLVSFYNNEISEKSEIFDDQFSVERPDGSNFTLKIRSTKLEDSAMYFCASSSRHHSGNTIYFGEGSWLTVV.

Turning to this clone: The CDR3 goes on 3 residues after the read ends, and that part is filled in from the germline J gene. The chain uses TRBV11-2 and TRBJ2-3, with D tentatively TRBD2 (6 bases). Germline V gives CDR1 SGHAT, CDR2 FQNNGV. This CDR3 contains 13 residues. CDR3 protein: CASSLSEGTPQYF. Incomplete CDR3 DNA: TGTGCCAGCAGCTTAAGCGAGGGGACTCCG.

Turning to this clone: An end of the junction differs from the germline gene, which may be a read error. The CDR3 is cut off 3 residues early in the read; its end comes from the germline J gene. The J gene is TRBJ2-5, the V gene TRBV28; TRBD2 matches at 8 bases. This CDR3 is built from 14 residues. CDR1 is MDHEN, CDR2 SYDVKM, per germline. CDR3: CASSSPGLEETQYF. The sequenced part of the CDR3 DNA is TGTGCCAGCAGTTCGCCGGGACTAGAAGAAACC.

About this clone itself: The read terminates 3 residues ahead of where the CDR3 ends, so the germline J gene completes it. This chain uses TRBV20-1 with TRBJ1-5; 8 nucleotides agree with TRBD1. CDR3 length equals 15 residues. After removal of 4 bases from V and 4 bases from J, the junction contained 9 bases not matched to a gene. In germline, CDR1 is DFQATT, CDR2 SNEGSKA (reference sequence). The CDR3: CSAKTGTGLNQPQHF. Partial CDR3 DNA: TGCAGTGCTAAAACCGGGACAGGCCTTAATCAGCCC.